The T cell receptor beta chain described here comes from a study of T cells in Graves' hyperthyroidism and ophthalmopathy. Authors of the study amplified TCR beta CDR3 regions from RNA transcripts. TCR CDR3 regions were first amplified by RT-PCR with HTBI primers. TCRdb reprocessed the multiplex PCR reads via MiXCR and lists one record per CDR3 protein. Here the sample spans about 150,000 distinct CDR3 sequences, 22% being singletons. This CDR3 is built from 14 residues. CDR1 DFQATT and CDR2 SNEGSKA come from the germline V gene (reference sequence). Trimming shortened V by 3 bases and J by 5 bases, and 11 bases separated the two germline ends. The diagnoses drew upon clinical symptoms, serum thyroxine and TRAb, thyroid ultrasound and orbital computed tomography. It was 10 ml of fresh peripheral blood that supplied the PBMCs. Whole-study findings and limits: Ophthalmopathy was predicted by the model a median of approximately 6.6 months ahead of onset.

A remark on this clonotype: Its specificity is not known.

Sequencing used blood. The source of this sequence is a woman aged 45-60 years with Graves' hyperthyroidism that later progressed to Graves' ophthalmopathy. This chain uses TRBV20-1 with TRBJ1-6; D is unclear. This CDR3 reads CSASQDGNNSPLHF. The CDR3 nucleotides are TGCAGTGCTAGTCAGGACGGTAATAATTCACCCCTCCACTTT.